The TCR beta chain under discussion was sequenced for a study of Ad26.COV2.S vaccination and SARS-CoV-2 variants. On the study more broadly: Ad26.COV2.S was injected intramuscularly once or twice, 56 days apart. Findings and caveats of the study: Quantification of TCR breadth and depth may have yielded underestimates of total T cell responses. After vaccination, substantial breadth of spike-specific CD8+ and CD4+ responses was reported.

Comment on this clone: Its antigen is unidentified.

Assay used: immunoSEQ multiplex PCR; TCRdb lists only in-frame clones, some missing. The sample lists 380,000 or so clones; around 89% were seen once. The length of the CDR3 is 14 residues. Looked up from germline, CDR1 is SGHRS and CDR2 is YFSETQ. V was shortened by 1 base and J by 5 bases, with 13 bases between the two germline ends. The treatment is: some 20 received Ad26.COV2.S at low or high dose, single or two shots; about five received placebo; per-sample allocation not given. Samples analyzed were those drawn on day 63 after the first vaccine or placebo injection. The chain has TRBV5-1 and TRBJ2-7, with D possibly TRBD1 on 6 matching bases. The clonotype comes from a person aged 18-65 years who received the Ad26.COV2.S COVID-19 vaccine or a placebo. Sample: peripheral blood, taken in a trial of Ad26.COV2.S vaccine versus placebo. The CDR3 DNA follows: TGCGCCAGCAGCTTGACAGGGTTTGAGAACGAGCAGTACTTC. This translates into CASSLTGFENEQYF.